Here is one T cell receptor beta chain with its context. These data originate in a study of shared clonotypes between healthy human individuals. Sequencing was performed with immunoSEQ multiplex PCR; in TCRdb, only in-frame clones are kept and a portion is missing. The data contain some 2.4 million clones, under 95% of them singletons. The CDR3 runs to 14 residues. The trim removed 3 bases at V and 3 bases at J, leaving 1 base unmatched. Germline assignment: CDR1 SGHKS and CDR2 YYEKEE (reference sequence). The TCR originated in a man between 18 and 29 years old in good health. Some clones in this sample may be carry-over from other donors' samples. The chain combines TRBV5-5 with TRBJ2-7, with 12 bases that match TRBD1. Sequenced material: naive CD4+ T cells from PBMCs. Stated subset: CD45RA+ positively selected. The CDR3 DNA follows: TGTGCCAGCAGCTGGGACAGGGGGCTCTACGAGCAGTACTTC. Its protein is CASSWDRGLYEQYF.